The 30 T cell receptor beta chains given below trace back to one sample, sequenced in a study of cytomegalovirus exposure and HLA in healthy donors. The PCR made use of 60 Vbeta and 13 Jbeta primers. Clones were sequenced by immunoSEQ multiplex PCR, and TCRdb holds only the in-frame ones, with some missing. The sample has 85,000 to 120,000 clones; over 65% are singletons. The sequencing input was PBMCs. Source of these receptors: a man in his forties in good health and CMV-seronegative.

The CDR3 DNA follows: TGTGCCAGCGGGCCGAGACAAGAGACCCAGTACTTC. It encodes CASGPRQETQYF. This sequence joins TRBV2 and TRBJ2-5; D ambiguous. The CDR3 loop spans 12 amino acids. The germline V and J ends were trimmed by 8 bases and 2 bases, with 9 bases remaining between them. CDR1 SNHLY and CDR2 FYNNEI come from the germline V gene.

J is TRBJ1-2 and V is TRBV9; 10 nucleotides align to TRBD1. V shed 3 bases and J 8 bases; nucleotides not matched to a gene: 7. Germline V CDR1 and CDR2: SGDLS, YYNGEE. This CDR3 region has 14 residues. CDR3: CASSDRQGAGGYTF. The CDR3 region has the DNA TGTGCCAGCAGCGATCGACAGGGGGCAGGAGGCTACACCTTC.

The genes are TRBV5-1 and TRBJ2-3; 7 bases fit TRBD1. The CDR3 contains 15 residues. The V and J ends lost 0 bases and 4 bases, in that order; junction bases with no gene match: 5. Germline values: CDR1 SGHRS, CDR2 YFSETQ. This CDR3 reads CASSLVAGGPDTQYF. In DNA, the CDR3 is TGCGCCAGCAGCTTGGTGGCAGGGGGTCCAGATACGCAGTATTTT.

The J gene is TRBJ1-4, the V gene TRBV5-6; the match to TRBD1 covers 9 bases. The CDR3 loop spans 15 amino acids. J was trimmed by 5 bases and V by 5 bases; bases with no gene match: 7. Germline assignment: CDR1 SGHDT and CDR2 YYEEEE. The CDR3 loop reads CASSSTGTGNEKLFF. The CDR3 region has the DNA TGTGCCAGCAGTTCCACCGGGACAGGGAATGAAAAACTGTTTTTT.

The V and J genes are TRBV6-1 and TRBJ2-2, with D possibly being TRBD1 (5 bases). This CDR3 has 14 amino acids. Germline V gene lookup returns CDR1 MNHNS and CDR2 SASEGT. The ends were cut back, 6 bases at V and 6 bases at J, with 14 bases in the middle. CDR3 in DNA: TGTGCCAGCAGGATCCAGGGTCTCCCCGGGGAGCTGTTTTTT. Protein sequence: CASRIQGLPGELFF.

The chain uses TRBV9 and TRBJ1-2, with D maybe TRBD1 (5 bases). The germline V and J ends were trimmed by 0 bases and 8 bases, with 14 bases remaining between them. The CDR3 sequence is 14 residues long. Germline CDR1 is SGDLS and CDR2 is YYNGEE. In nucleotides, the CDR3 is TGTGCCAGCAGCGTAGGATCCGGGGGTATCGGCTACACCTTC. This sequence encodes CASSVGSGGIGYTF. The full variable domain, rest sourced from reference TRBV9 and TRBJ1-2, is DSGVTQTPKHLITATGQRVTLRCSPRSGDLSVYWYQQSLDQGLQFLIQYYNGEERAKGNILERFSAQQFPDLHSELNLSSLELGDSALYFCASSVGSGGIGYTFGSGTRLTVV.

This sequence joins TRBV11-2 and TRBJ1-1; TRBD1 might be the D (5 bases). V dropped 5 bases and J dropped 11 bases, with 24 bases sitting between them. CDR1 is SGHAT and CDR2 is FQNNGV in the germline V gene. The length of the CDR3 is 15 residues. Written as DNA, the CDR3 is TGTGCCAGCAGCCTCTCCCAGGGAAACAGTAAAGGCGCTTTCTTT. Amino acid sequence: CASSLSQGNSKGAFF.

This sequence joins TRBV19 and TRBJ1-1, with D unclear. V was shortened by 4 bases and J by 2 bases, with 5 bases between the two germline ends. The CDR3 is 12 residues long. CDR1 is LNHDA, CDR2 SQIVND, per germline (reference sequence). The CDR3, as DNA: TGTGCCAGTAGTAGACTTAACACTGAAGCTTTCTTT. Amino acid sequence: CASSRLNTEAFF.

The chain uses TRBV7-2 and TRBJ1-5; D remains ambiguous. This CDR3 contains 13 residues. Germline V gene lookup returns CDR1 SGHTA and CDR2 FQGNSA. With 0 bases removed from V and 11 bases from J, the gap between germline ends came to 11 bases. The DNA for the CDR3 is TGTGCCAGCAGCTTAGCGGCGGAGTCGGCCCAGCATTTT. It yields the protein CASSLAAESAQHF.

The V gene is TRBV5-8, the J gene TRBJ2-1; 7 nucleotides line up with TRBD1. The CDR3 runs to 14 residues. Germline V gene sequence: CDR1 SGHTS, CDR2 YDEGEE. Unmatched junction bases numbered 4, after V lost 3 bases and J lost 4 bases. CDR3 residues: CASSSGQSYNEQFF. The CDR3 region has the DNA TGTGCCAGCAGCTCGGGACAGTCATACAATGAGCAGTTCTTC.

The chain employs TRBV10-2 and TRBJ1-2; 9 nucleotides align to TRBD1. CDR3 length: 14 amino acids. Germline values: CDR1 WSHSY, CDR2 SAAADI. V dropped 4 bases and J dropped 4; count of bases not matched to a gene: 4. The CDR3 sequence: CASSGRTGAYGYTF. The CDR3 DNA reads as TGCGCCAGCAGTGGGAGGACAGGGGCCTATGGCTACACCTTC.

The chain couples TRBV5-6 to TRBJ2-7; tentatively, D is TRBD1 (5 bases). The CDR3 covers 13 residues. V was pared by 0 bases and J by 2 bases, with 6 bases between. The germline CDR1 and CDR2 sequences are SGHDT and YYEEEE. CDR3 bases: TGTGCCAGCAGCTTGGACAGGACCTACGAGCAGTACTTC. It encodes CASSLDRTYEQYF.

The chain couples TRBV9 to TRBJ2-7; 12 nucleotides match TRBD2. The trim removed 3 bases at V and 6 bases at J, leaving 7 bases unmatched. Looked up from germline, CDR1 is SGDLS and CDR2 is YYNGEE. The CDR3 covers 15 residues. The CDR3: CASSAEPGLAGEQYF. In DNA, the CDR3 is TGTGCCAGCAGCGCGGAGCCGGGACTAGCGGGCGAGCAGTACTTC. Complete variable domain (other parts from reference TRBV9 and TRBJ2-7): DSGVTQTPKHLITATGQRVTLRCSPRSGDLSVYWYQQSLDQGLQFLIQYYNGEERAKGNILERFSAQQFPDLHSELNLSSLELGDSALYFCASSAEPGLAGEQYFGPGTRLTVT.

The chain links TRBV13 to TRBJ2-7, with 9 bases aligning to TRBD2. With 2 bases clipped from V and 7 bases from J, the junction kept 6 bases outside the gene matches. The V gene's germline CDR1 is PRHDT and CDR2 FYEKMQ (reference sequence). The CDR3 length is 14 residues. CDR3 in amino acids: CASSLLAGDGEQYF. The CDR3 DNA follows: TGTGCCAGCAGCTTATTAGCGGGGGACGGTGAGCAGTACTTC.

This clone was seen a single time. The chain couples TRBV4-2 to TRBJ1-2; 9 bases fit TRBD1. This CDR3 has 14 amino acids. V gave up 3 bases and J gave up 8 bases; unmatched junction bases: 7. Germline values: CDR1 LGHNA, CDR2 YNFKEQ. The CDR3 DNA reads TGTGCCAGCAGCCACGGGACAGGGCCAGCCGGCTACACCTTC. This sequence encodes CASSHGTGPAGYTF.

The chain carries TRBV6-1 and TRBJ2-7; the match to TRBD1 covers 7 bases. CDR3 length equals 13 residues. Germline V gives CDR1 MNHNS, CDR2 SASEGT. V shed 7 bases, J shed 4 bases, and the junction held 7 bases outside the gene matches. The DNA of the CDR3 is TGTGCCAGCACTCCGACAGGGAGATACGAGCAGTACTTC. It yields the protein CASTPTGRYEQYF.

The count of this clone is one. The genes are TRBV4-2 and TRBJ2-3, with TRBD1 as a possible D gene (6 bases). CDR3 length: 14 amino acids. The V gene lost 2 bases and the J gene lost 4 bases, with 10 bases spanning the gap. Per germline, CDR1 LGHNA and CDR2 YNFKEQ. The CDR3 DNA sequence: TGTGCCAGCAGCCAAACTAGGACAGCAGATACGCAGTATTTT. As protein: CASSQTRTADTQYF.

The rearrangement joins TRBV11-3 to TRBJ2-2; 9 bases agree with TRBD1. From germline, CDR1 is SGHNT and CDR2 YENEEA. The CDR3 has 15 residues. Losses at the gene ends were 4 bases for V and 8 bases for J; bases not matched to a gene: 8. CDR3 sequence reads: CASSSGTGNGGELFF. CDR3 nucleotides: TGTGCCAGCAGCTCCGGGACAGGGAATGGGGGGGAGCTGTTTTTT.

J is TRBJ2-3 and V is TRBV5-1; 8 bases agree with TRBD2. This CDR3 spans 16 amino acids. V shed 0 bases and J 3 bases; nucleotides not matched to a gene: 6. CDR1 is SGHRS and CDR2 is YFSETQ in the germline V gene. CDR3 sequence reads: CASSLAGGGGTDTQYF. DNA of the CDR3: TGCGCCAGCAGCTTGGCCGGGGGGGGAGGGACAGATACGCAGTATTTT. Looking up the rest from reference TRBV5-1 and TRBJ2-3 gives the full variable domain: KAGVTQTPRYLIKTRGQQVTLSCSPISGHRSVSWYQQTPGQGLQFLFEYFSETQRNKGNFPGRFSGRQFSNSRSEMNVSTLELGDSALYLCASSLAGGGGTDTQYFGPGTRLTVL.

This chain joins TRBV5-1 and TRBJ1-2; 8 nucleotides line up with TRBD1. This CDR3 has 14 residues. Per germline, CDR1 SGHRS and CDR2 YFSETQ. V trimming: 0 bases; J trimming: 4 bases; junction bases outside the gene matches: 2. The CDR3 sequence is CASSLAGGFYGYTF. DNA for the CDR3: TGCGCCAGCAGCTTGGCAGGGGGCTTCTATGGCTACACCTTC.

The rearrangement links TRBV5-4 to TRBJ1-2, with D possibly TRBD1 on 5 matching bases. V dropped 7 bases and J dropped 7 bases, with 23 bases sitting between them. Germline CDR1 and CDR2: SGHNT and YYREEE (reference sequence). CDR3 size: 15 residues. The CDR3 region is CASYISAAGPGGYTF. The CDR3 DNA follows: TGTGCCAGCTATATATCCGCGGCAGGGCCGGGTGGCTACACCTTC.

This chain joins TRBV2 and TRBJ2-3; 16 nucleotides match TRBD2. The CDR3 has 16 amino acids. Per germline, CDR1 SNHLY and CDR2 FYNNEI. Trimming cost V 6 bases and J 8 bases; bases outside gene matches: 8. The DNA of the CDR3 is TGTGCCAGCAGACCGGGGACTAGCGGGGGGGCCGGTACGCAGTATTTT. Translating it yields CASRPGTSGGAGTQYF.

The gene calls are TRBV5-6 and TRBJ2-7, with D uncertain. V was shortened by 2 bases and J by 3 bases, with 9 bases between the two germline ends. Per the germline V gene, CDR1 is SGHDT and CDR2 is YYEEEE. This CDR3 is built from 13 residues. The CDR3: CASSLGVNYEQYF. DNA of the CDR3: TGTGCCAGCAGCTTAGGAGTCAACTACGAGCAGTACTTC.

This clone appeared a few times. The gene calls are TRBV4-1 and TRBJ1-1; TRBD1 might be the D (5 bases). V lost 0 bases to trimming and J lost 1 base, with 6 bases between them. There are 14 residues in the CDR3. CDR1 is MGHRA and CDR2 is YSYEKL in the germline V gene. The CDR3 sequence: CASSQEGQNTEAFF. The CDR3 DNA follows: TGCGCCAGCAGCCAAGAGGGGCAGAACACTGAAGCTTTCTTT.

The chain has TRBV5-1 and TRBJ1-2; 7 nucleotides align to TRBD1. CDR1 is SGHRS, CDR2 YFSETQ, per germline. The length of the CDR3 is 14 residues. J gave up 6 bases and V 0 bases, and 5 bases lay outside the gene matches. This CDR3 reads CASSLGQGGHGYTF. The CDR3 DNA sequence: TGCGCCAGCAGCTTGGGGCAGGGGGGCCATGGCTACACCTTC.

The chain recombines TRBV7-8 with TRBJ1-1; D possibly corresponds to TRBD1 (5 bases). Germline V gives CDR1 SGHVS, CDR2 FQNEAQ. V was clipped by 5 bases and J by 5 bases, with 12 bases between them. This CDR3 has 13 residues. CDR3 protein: CASSTLQVTEAFF. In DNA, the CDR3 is TGTGCCAGCAGCACTTTACAGGTGACTGAAGCTTTCTTT.

The CDR3 is CASSARGGERAFF. CDR3 DNA: TGTGCCAGCAGCGCCCGGGGGGGCGAGAGAGCTTTCTTT. The chain links TRBV7-2 to TRBJ1-1; perhaps TRBD1 as D (6 bases). Germline loops: CDR1 SGHTA, CDR2 FQGNSA. CDR3 length: 13 residues. V shed 5 bases and J shed 10 bases, with 17 bases lying between them.

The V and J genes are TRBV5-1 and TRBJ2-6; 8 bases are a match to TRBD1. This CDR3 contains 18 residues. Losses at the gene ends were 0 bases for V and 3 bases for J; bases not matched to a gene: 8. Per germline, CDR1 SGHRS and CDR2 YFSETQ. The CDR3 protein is CASSLAPGTGSGANVLTF. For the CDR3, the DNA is TGCGCCAGCAGCTTGGCACCTGGGACAGGTAGTGGGGCCAACGTCCTGACTTTC.

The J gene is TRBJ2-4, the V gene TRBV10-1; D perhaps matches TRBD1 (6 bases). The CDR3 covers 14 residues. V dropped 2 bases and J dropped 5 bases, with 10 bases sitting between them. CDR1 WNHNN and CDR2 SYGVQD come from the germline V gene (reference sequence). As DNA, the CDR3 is TGCGCCAGCAGTGAGGACCCAGGGGAAAACATTCAGTACTTC. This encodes CASSEDPGENIQYF.

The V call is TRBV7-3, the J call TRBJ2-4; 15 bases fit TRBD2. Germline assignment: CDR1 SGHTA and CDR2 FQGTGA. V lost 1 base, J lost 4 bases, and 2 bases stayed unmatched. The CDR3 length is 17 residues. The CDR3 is CASSLIGLAGGKNIQYF. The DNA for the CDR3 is TGTGCCAGCAGCTTAATTGGACTAGCGGGGGGGAAAAACATTCAGTACTTC.